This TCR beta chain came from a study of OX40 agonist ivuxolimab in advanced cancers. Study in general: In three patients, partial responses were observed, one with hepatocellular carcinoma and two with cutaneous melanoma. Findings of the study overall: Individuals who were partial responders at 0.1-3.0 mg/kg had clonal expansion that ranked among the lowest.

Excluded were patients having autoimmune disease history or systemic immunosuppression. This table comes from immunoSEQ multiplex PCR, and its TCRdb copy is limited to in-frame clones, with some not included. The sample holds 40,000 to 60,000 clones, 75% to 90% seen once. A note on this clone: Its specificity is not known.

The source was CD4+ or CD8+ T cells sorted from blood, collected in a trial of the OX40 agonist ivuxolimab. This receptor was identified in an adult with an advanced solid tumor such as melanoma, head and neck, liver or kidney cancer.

CDR3 sequence: CASSPSGQGGETQYF. CDR3 nucleotides: TGTGCCAGCAGCCCGTCCGGACAGGGTGGAGAGACCCAGTACTTC. The V and J genes are TRBV4-2 and TRBJ2-5; TRBD1 aligns across 8 bases. The germline gives CDR1 LGHNA, CDR2 YNFKEQ. This CDR3 has 15 residues. After removal of 4 bases from V and 4 bases from J, the junction contained 8 bases not matched to a gene.